A few counts support the clone carrying this T cell receptor (beta chain). Its target is unknown. The authors' processing: Between roughly 23,224 and 700,000 TCRs appeared in each sample, and the median stood at about 93,000. TCRdb used MiXCR to reprocess the RACE reads, holding one entry per CDR3 protein. The V and J calls here are based on TCRdb, not the publication. Of 85,000 to 120,000 distinct CDR3 sequences in the sample, around 12% are singletons; the top ten hold 1.6%. CDR1 and CDR2 from the germline V gene are MGHDK and SYGVNS. The CDR3 runs 14 residues. Trimming shortened V by 6 bases and J by 0 bases, and 8 bases separated the two germline ends. These data belong to a study of human T cells and chemical hapten exposure. General study points: Expanded TCRs showed more large CDR3 clusters than pre-sensitization or healthy control sets. Those TCRs sitting above 1 in 1000 frequency stayed the same with DPC sensitization.

Noted time point: pre-sensitization, week 0. Documented treatment: therapeutic diphenylcyclopropenone sensitization with weekly scalp DPC. Unseparated into fractions, whole blood served as the source from which total RNA was extracted. The rearrangement uses TRBV25-1 and TRBJ1-4; D remains ambiguous. The specimen comprised whole blood, sampled in connection with sensitization to the hapten diphenylcyclopropenone (DPC). The source of this sequence is a woman aged 45 to 65 with alopecia areata. Some clones in this sample may be carry-over from other donors' samples. The CDR3 loop reads CASSVGATNEKLFF. CDR3 DNA sequence: TGTGCCAGCAGCGTTGGGGCAACTAATGAAAAACTGTTTTTT.